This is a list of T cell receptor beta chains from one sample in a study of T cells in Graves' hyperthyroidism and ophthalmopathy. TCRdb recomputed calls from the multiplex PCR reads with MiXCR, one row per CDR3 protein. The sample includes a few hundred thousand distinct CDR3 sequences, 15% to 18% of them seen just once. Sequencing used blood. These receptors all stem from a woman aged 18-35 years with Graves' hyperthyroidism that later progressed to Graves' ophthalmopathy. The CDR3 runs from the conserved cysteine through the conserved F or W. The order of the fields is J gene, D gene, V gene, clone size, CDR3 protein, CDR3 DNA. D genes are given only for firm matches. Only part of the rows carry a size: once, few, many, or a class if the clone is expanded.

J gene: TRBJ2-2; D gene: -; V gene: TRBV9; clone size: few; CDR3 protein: CASSPRLGELFF; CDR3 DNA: TGTGCCAGCAGCCCCCGCCTCGGGGAGCTGTTTTTT
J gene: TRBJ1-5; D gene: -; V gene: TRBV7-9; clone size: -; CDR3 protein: CASSTGERHQPQHF; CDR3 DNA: TGTGCCAGCAGCACGGGCGAACGGCATCAGCCCCAGCATTTT
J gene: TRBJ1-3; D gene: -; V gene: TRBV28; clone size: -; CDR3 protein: CASSTTGGGSLLLSGNTIYF; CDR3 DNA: TGTGCCAGCAGTACCACGGGGGGGGGTTCCCTCCTTCTCTCTGGAAACACCATATATTTT
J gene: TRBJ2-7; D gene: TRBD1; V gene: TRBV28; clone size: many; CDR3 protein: CASSSPGTESSYEQYF; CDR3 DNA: TGTGCCAGCAGTTCTCCCGGGACAGAGAGTTCCTACGAGCAGTACTTC
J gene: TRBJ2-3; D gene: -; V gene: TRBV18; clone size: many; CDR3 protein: CASSPLKSERPSTDTQYF; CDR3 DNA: TGTGCCAGCTCACCACTCAAGTCAGAAAGGCCTAGCACAGATACGCAGTATTTT
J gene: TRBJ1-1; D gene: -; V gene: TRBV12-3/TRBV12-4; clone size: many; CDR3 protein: CASSLARARGTEAFF; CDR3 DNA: TGTGCCAGCAGTTTAGCTCGGGCGAGGGGCACTGAAGCTTTCTTT
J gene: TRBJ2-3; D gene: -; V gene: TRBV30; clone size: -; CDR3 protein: CAWSRGMVADRTDTQYF; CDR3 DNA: TGTGCCTGGAGTCGGGGTATGGTAGCGGACCGCACAGATACGCAGTATTTT
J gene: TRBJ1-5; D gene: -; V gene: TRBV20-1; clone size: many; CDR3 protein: CSARVGLSNQPQHF; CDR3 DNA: TGCAGTGCTAGAGTAGGACTTAGCAATCAGCCCCAGCATTTT
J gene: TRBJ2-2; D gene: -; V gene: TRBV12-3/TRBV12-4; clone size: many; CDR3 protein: CASSSTTNTGELFF; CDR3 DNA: TGTGCCAGCAGTTCGACGACGAACACCGGGGAGCTGTTTTTT
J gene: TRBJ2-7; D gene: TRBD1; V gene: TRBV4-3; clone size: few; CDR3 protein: CASSQDYRTGGLLTYEQYF; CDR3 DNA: TGCGCCAGCAGCCAAGATTACAGGACAGGGGGTCTCCTAACCTACGAGCAGTACTTC
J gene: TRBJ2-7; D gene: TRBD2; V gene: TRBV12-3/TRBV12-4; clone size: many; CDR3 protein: CASSPGLNSYEQYF; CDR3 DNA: TGTGCCAGCAGTCCGGGACTAAACTCCTACGAGCAGTACTTC
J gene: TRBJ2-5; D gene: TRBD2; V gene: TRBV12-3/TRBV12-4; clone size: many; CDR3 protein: CASSLGTLAGKGETQYF; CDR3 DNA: TGTGCCAGCAGTTTAGGAACGCTAGCGGGAAAAGGGGAGACCCAGTACTTC
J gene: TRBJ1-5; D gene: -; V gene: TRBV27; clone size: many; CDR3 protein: CASSSTSLLMGNQPQHF; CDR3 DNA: TGTGCCAGCAGTTCGACCTCCCTTCTGATGGGGAATCAGCCCCAGCATTTT
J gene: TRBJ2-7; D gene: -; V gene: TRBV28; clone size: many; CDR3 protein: CASSRRLGEQYF; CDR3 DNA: TGTGCCAGCAGCCGACGCTTAGGCGAGCAGTACTTC
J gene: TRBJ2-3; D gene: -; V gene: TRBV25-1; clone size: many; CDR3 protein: CASSERRTTSTDTQYF; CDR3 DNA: TGTGCCAGCAGTGAAAGGCGGACTACAAGCACAGATACGCAGTATTTT
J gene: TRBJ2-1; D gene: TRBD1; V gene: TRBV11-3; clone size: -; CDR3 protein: CASSPSLDRDNEQFF; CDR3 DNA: TGTGCCAGCAGCCCAAGCTTGGACAGGGACAATGAGCAGTTCTTC
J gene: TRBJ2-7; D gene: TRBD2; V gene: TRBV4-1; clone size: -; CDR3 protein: CASSQDPEPGLVGREQYF; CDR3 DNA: TGCGCCAGCAGCCAAGATCCTGAACCGGGACTAGTTGGGCGCGAGCAGTACTTC
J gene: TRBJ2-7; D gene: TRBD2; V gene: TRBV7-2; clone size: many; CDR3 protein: CASSLVASGSYEQYF; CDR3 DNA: TGTGCCAGCAGCTTAGTAGCTAGCGGGAGCTACGAGCAGTACTTC
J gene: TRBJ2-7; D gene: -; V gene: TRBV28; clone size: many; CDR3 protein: CASSFGGGYEQYF; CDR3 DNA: TGTGCCAGCAGTTTTGGAGGGGGCTACGAGCAGTACTTC
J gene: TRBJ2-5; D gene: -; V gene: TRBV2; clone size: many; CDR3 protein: CASSVGYSWETQYF; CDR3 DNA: TGTGCCAGCAGTGTAGGCTATTCGTGGGAGACCCAGTACTTC
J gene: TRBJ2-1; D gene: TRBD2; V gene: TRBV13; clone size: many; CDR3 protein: CASRLRTSGGNNEQFF; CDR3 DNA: TGTGCCAGCAGACTCCGGACTAGCGGGGGGAACAATGAGCAGTTCTTC
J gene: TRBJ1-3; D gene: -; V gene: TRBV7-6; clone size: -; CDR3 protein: CASAPGPLGGRNTIYF; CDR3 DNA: TGTGCCAGTGCTCCGGGGCCCTTGGGAGGCCGAAACACCATATATTTT
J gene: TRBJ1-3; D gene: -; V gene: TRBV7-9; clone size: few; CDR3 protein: CASSNGGAAGNTIYF; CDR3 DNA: TGTGCCAGCAGTAACGGGGGGGCAGCTGGAAACACCATATATTTT
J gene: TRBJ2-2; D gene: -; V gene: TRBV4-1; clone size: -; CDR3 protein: CASSRGPHTGELFF; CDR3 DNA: TGCGCCAGCAGCCGCGGGCCGCACACCGGGGAGCTGTTTTTT
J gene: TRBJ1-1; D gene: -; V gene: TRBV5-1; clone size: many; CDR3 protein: CASSLMGEGEAFF; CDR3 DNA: TGCGCCAGCAGCTTGATGGGGGAGGGCGAAGCTTTCTTT
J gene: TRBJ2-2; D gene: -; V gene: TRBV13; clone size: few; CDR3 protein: CASSVRRGSGELFF; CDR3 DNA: TGTGCCAGCAGCGTAAGAAGGGGCTCCGGGGAGCTGTTTTTT
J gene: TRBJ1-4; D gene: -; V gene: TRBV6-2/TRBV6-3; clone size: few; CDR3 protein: CAGREGANEKLFF; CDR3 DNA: TGTGCCGGGAGGGAGGGCGCTAATGAAAAACTGTTTTTT
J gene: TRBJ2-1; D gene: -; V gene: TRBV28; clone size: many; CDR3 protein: CASSPGHSSYNEQFF; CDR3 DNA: TGTGCCAGCAGTCCTGGACATAGCTCCTACAATGAGCAGTTCTTC
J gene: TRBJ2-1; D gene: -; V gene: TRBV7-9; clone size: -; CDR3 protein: CASSLAFVSNEQFF; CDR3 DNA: TGTGCCAGCAGCTTAGCGTTTGTGAGTAATGAGCAGTTCTTC
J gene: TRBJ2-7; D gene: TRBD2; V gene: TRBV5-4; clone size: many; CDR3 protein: CASSTTGTSGMYEQYF; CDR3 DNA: TGTGCCAGCAGCACCACCGGGACTAGCGGGATGTACGAGCAGTACTTC
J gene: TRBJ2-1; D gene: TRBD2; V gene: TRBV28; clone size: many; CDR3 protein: CASSSWTSGRNEQFF; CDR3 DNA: TGTGCCAGCAGTTCCTGGACTAGCGGGAGGAATGAGCAGTTCTTC
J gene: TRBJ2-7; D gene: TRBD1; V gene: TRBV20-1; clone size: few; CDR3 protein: CSARDAAQGAAYEQYF; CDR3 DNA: TGCAGTGCTAGAGACGCTGCACAGGGGGCGGCCTACGAGCAGTACTTC
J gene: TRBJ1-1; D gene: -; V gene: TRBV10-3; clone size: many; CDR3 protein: CAISAGPNGQSEAFF; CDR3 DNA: TGTGCCATCAGTGCAGGGCCCAACGGTCAATCTGAAGCTTTCTTT
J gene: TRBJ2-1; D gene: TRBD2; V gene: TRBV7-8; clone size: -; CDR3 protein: CASSLVPSGRRLDVYNEQFF; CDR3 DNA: TGTGCCAGCAGCTTAGTTCCTAGCGGGAGGCGGTTAGACGTGTACAATGAGCAGTTCTTC
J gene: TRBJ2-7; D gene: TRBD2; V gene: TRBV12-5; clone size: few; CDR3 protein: CASGLALRGALTSGTNEQYF; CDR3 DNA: TGTGCTAGTGGTTTGGCCCTAAGAGGCGCCCTGACTAGCGGGACCAACGAGCAGTACTTC
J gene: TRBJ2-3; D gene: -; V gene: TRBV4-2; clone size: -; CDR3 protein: CASSQESSPLNTQYF; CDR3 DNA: TGTGCCAGCAGCCAAGAATCATCTCCTCTTAATACGCAGTATTTT
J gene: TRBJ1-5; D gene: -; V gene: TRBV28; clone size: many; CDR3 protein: CASSLVGGSNQPQHF; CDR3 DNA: TGTGCCAGCAGTTTAGTTGGAGGGAGCAATCAGCCCCAGCATTTT
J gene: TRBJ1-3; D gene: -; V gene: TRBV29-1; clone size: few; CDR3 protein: CSVGADGNTIYF; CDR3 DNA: TGCAGCGTTGGGGCAGACGGAAACACCATATATTTT
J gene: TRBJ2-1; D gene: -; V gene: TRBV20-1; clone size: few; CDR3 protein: CSAREGSNRFNEQFF; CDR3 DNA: TGCAGTGCTAGAGAGGGCAGTAACCGCTTTAATGAGCAGTTCTTC
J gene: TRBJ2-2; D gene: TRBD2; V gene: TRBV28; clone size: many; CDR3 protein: CASNPGGGNTGELFF; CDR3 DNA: TGTGCCAGCAACCCGGGCGGGGGGAACACCGGGGAGCTGTTTTTT
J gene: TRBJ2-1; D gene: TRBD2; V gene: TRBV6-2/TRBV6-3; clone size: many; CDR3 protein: CASSLVVASGRSYNEQFF; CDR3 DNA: TGTGCCAGCAGTTTGGTCGTTGCTAGCGGGAGGTCCTACAATGAGCAGTTCTTC
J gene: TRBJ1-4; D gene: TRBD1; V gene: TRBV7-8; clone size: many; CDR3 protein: CASSPSTGSNEKLFF; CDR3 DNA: TGTGCCAGCAGCCCTTCGACAGGGAGTAATGAAAAACTGTTTTTT
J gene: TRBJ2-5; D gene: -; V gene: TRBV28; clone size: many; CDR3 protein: CASSLVGGETQYF; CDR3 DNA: TGTGCCAGCAGTTTGGTGGGGGGAGAGACCCAGTACTTC
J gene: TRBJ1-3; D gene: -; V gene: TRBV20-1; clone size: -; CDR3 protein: CSARAEDTSGNTIYF; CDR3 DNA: TGCAGTGCTAGGGCCGAGGACACCTCTGGAAACACCATATATTTT
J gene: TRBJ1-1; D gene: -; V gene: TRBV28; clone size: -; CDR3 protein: CASIGQGATEAFF; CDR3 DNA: TGTGCCAGCATCGGGCAGGGAGCTACTGAAGCTTTCTTT
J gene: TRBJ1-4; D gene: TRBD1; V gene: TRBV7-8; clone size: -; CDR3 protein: CASSLVSGQGAGKLFF; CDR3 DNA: TGTGCCAGCAGCTTAGTCTCAGGACAGGGGGCGGGAAAACTGTTTTTT
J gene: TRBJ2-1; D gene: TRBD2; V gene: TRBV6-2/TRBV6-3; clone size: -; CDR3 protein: CASSYPGLAGYNEQFF; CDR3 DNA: TGTGCCAGCAGTTACCCGGGACTAGCGGGATACAATGAGCAGTTCTTC
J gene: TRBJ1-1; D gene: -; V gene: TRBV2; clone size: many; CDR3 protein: CASSGGRGRAEAFF; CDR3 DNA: TGTGCCAGCAGTGGGGGGAGGGGACGAGCTGAAGCTTTCTTT
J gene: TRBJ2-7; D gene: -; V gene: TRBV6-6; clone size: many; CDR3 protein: CASSYGGLGYEQYF; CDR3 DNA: TGTGCCAGCAGTTACGGGGGACTGGGCTACGAGCAGTACTTC